The 14 T cell receptor beta chains below all came from one sample that was sequenced in a study of T-cell reconstitution after alpha-beta-depleted transplantation in children. Unique molecular identifiers were incorporated into the prepared TCRbeta library. TCRdb ran MiXCR on the PCR reads and lists one entry per CDR3 protein. The table includes almost 500,000 distinct CDR3 sequences, around 12% detected once. Sequencing used PBMCs from the stem cell graft donor, obtained from the stem cell graft. These receptor sequences come from a human donor who donated a stem cell graft to a child with combined immunodeficiency.

This clonotype appeared many times. V usage is TRBV12-3 or TRBV12-4 and J usage is TRBJ2-2, with 7 bases identical to TRBD2. Trimming cost V 5 bases and J 6 bases; bases outside gene matches: 9. The CDR3 is 15 residues long. The CDR3 protein is CASSPARGEAGELFF. The CDR3, as DNA: TGTGCCAGCAGTCCAGCCCGGGGGGAAGCCGGGGAGCTGTTTTTT.

This clonotype showed up many times. V is TRBV11-1 and J is TRBJ2-1; 8 bases align to TRBD1. The J segment lost 8 bases and the V segment lost 5 bases, leaving 14 bases of the junction unmatched. The CDR3 contains 16 residues. The germline V gene encodes CDR1 SGHAT and CDR2 FQDESV (reference sequence). CDR3 loop: CASSTGQGSGTHEQFF. The CDR3 coding sequence is TGTGCCAGCAGCACTGGACAGGGATCGGGAACCCATGAGCAGTTCTTC.

This chain uses TRBV7-6 with TRBJ2-3; D possibly corresponds to TRBD2 (6 bases). Per germline, CDR1 SGHVS and CDR2 FNYEAQ. Trimming cost V 1 base and J 2 bases, with 10 bases left between them. The CDR3 has 15 residues. CDR3 in amino acids: CASSLGGGITDTQYF. For the CDR3, the DNA is TGTGCCAGCAGCTTAGGGGGCGGGATCACAGATACGCAGTATTTT.

As to this clonotype: Its ends do not fully match the called genes, so a read error is possible. The chain combines TRBV12-3 or TRBV12-4 with TRBJ2-1, with D perhaps assigned TRBD1 or TRBD2 (6 bases each). CDR3 size: 16 residues. CDR3 protein: CVSTLEGGYSYNEQFF. The CDR3 DNA reads as TGTGTCAGCACCCTCGAGGGGGGATACTCCTACAATGAGCAGTTCTTC.

The V gene is TRBV27, the J gene TRBJ2-2; D may be TRBD2 (6 bases). This CDR3 region has 15 residues. The V end lost 3 bases, the J end lost 4 bases, and 12 bases lay between the germline ends. Germline V lookup: CDR1 MNHEY, CDR2 SMNVEV (reference sequence). CDR3 amino acids: CASSFLGDFTGELFF. The CDR3 region has the DNA TGTGCCAGCAGTTTTTTAGGGGACTTCACCGGGGAGCTGTTTTTT.

This clonotype was seen more than once but under ten times. An end of the junction does not agree with germline; a read error may underlie this. The chain links TRBV5-1 to TRBJ2-7, with 10 bases aligning to TRBD2. The germline gives CDR1 SGHRS, CDR2 YFSETQ. The CDR3 length is 15 residues. DNA for the CDR3: TGCGCCAGCAGCTTCCTAGCGGGGGACTCCTACGACCAGTACTTC. This gives the protein CASSFLAGDSYDQYF.

A few counts support this clonotype. CDR3 region: CASSSPSVGREVIQYF. The CDR3 coding sequence is TGTGCCAGCAGTTCCCCTAGCGTGGGCAGGGAGGTCATTCAGTACTTC. The chain links TRBV6-5 to TRBJ2-4; D might be TRBD2 (6 bases). The CDR3 covers 16 residues. The germline CDR1 and CDR2 sequences are MNHEY and SVGAGI. Trimming removed 4 bases at V and 9 bases at J, with 22 bases between.

This clonotype was detected ten times or more. The chain recombines TRBV9 with TRBJ2-3; D gene unclear. Trimming cost V 3 bases and J 0 bases, with 8 bases left between them. The CDR3 runs 14 residues. CDR1 and CDR2 (germline): SGDLS, YYNGEE. The CDR3 spells CASSGASSTDTQYF. The CDR3 DNA reads as TGTGCCAGCAGCGGTGCGAGTAGCACAGATACGCAGTATTTT.

This clonotype was detected a few times. This chain joins TRBV9 and TRBJ2-7; D could derive from TRBD1 or TRBD2 (6 bases each). V lost 7 bases, J lost 5 bases, and 19 bases lay in between. The CDR3 is 14 residues long. Germline V gene data show CDR1 as SGDLS and CDR2 as YYNGEE. CDR3 in amino acids: CASPCSGALNEQYF. CDR3 DNA: TGTGCCAGCCCCTGTTCGGGGGCTCTCAACGAGCAGTACTTC.

J is TRBJ2-6 and V is TRBV30, with D unresolved. Trimming pared 2 bases from V and 4 bases from J, leaving 6 bases between. This CDR3 comprises 13 residues. Germline loops: CDR1 GTSNPN, CDR2 SVGIG (reference sequence). The CDR3 DNA is TGTGCCTGGAGTACGGAGGGGGCCAACGTCCTGACTTTC. It is translated as CAWSTEGANVLTF.

In this sample, this clonotype turned up a few times. The gene calls are TRBV7-9 and TRBJ2-7; D is possibly TRBD1 (5 bases). In germline, CDR1 is SEHNR, CDR2 FQNEAQ (reference sequence). V lost 2 bases and J lost 0, with 17 bases in between. The CDR3 sequence is 17 residues long. The CDR3 protein is CASSLPFTTRGSYEQYF. CDR3 DNA sequence: TGTGCCAGCAGCTTACCCTTCACTACAAGGGGCTCCTACGAGCAGTACTTC. Drawing the rest from reference TRBV7-9 and TRBJ2-7, the complete variable domain is DTGVSQNPRHKITKRGQNVTFRCDPISEHNRLYWYRQTLGQGPEFLTYFQNEAQLEKSRLLSDRFSAERPKGSFSTLEIQRTEQGDSAMYLCASSLPFTTRGSYEQYFGPGTRLTVT.

In its sample, this clonotype was seen many times. V gene TRBV20-1 combines with J gene TRBJ2-1, with D possibly being TRBD2 (5 bases). Trimming pared 5 bases from V and 6 bases from J, leaving 20 bases between. The CDR3 has 15 residues. Germline V gene sequence: CDR1 DFQATT, CDR2 SNEGSKA (reference sequence). CDR3 region: CSASPERVEGNEQFF. CDR3 coding DNA: TGCAGTGCTTCCCCTGAGAGGGTTGAGGGCAATGAGCAGTTCTTC.

The chain couples TRBV13 to TRBJ2-7; D is possibly TRBD2 (5 bases). The V end was cut by 4 bases, the J end by 0 bases, with 10 bases between. The CDR3 totals 14 residues. The germline V gene encodes CDR1 PRHDT and CDR2 FYEKMQ (reference sequence). The CDR3 loop reads CASSSDAGSYEQYF. CDR3 bases: TGTGCCAGCAGCTCAGACGCGGGCTCCTACGAGCAGTACTTC.

The chain uses TRBV27 and TRBJ2-7; 7 nucleotides line up with TRBD1. From germline, CDR1 is MNHEY and CDR2 SMNVEV (reference sequence). J lost 10 bases, V lost 0 bases, and 3 bases had no gene match. CDR3 length equals 12 residues. The CDR3 loop reads CASSLSGQFQYF. For the CDR3, the DNA is TGTGCCAGCAGTTTATCGGGACAGTTCCAGTACTTC.